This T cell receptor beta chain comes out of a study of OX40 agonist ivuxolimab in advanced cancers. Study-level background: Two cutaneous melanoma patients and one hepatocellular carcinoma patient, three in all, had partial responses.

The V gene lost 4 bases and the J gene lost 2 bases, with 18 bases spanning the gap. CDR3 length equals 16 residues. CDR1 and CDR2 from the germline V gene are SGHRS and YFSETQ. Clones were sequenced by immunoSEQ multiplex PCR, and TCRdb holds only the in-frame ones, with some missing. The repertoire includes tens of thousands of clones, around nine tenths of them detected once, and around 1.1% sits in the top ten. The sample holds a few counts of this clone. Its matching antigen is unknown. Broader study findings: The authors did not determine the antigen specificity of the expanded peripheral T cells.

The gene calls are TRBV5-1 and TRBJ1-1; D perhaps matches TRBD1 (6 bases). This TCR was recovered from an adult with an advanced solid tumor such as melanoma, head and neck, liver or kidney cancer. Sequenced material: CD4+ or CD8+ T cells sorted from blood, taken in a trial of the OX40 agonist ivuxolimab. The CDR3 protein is CASSRAGGSPNTEAFF. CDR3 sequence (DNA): TGCGCCAGCAGCCGGGCGGGGGGCAGCCCCAACACTGAAGCTTTCTTT.